The 32 T cell receptor beta chains below come from one sample, sequenced in a study of T cells in Graves' hyperthyroidism and ophthalmopathy. Amplified regions were TCR beta CDR3 sequences from RNA transcripts. With the HTBI primer set, the TCR CDR3 went through a first round of RT-PCR. In TCRdb, the multiplex PCR reads were re-called with MiXCR into one record per CDR3 protein. The sample includes fewer than 300,000 distinct CDR3 sequences, less than 30% of them seen just once. The sequenced sample consisted of blood. The receptors come from a man between 35 and 55 years old with Graves' hyperthyroidism that later progressed to Graves' ophthalmopathy.

There are many counts of this clonotype. This chain uses TRBV24-1 with TRBJ1-1; maybe TRBD1 (5 bases). V dropped 7 bases and J dropped 5 bases, with 19 bases sitting between them. This CDR3 has 15 amino acids. The germline gives CDR1 KGHDR, CDR2 SFDVKD. CDR3 bases: TGTGCCACCAGCGACTCCGGGACGGAGGATACTGAAGCTTTCTTT. This translates into CATSDSGTEDTEAFF.

The V gene is TRBV6-2 or TRBV6-3, the J gene TRBJ2-7; TRBD1 agrees at 12 bases. This CDR3 region has 17 residues. J lost 2 bases, V lost 5 bases, and 10 bases had no gene match. Germline V gene lookup returns CDR1 MNHEY and CDR2 SVGEGT. The CDR3 loop is CASSTIGDRGQTYEQYF. The CDR3 region has the DNA TGTGCCAGCAGTACTATAGGGGACAGGGGGCAAACCTACGAGCAGTACTTC.

This clonotype showed up many times. The chain recombines TRBV12-3 or TRBV12-4 with TRBJ2-7; 8 positions match TRBD2. J was trimmed by 2 bases and V by 4 bases; bases with no gene match: 10. The CDR3 is 16 amino acids. The CDR3 loop reads CASSSSLLAVTYEQYF. CDR3 coding DNA: TGTGCCAGCAGTTCTTCCTTACTAGCGGTAACCTACGAGCAGTACTTC.

This clonotype has ten or more counts. This chain links TRBV20-1 with TRBJ1-6; 9 nucleotides line up with TRBD1. The germline gives CDR1 DFQATT, CDR2 SNEGSKA (reference sequence). The length of the CDR3 is 13 residues. Trimming took 5 bases from V and 10 from J; bases not matched to a gene: 6. CDR3 sequence: CSAPGTGKSPLHF. The DNA for the CDR3 is TGCAGTGCTCCCGGGACAGGGAAATCACCCCTCCACTTT.

This clonotype was found many times. The rearrangement joins TRBV10-2 to TRBJ2-5; 8 bases are shared with TRBD2. Germline lookup yields CDR1 WSHSY and CDR2 SAAADI. The junction had 4 bases not matched to a gene; V was cut back by 5 bases and J by 2 bases. The CDR3 totals 14 residues. The CDR3 DNA follows: TGCGCCAGCAGTCCTAGCGGGCGGCAAGAGACCCAGTACTTC. It specifies CASSPSGRQETQYF.

This clonotype was observed at least ten times. The V call is TRBV6-5, the J call TRBJ2-6, with D perhaps given as TRBD1 or TRBD2 (5 bases each). Germline loops: CDR1 MNHEY, CDR2 SVGAGI. CDR3 length equals 16 residues. V lost 7 bases, J lost 2 bases, and 15 bases lay in between. CDR3 bases: TGTGCCAGCACCATTGGGGGTTTCGCTGGGGCCAACGTCCTGACTTTC. This codes for CASTIGGFAGANVLTF.

This clonotype was seen at least ten times. The chain couples TRBV5-1 to TRBJ2-2; possible D gene TRBD2, 5 bases. The germline CDR1 and CDR2 sequences are SGHRS and YFSETQ. Trimming took off 2 bases at V and 4 bases at J, with 15 bases between the two ends. This CDR3 has 16 amino acids. CDR3 DNA sequence: TGCGCCAGCAGCTTCGGGATACAGCCTGGCACCGGGGAGCTGTTTTTT. It specifies CASSFGIQPGTGELFF.

This clonotype was observed at least ten times. The V call is TRBV28, the J call TRBJ2-7, with D perhaps assigned TRBD1 or TRBD2 (5 bases each). Germline CDR1 and CDR2: MDHEN and SYDVKM. The CDR3 is 19 residues long. Trimming took 5 bases from V and 0 from J, leaving 26 bases between them. The CDR3 nucleotides read TGTGCCAGCAGTGGGCCCGACGGGGCCATTAGCTTTAGCTCCTACGAGCAGTACTTC. This codes for CASSGPDGAISFSSYEQYF.

The sample holds many counts of this clonotype. The chain couples TRBV28 to TRBJ1-3, with no clear D. This CDR3 comprises 16 residues. Germline CDR1 reads MDHEN; CDR2 reads SYDVKM. V lost 7 bases to trimming and J lost 0 bases, with 16 bases between them. This CDR3 is CASTSSGRISGNTIYF. Written as DNA, the CDR3 is TGTGCCAGCACGTCGTCAGGCAGAATCTCTGGAAACACCATATATTTT.

The V call is TRBV9, the J call TRBJ1-6; 7 nucleotides line up with TRBD1. V dropped 7 bases and J dropped 14; count of bases not matched to a gene: 18. Germline V gene sequence: CDR1 SGDLS, CDR2 YYNGEE. The CDR3 runs 15 residues. CDR3 residues: CASALCGTAPFTLHF. The DNA for the CDR3 is TGTGCCAGCGCCCTATGCGGGACAGCTCCGTTCACCCTCCACTTT.

Only one count was recorded for this clonotype. This sequence joins TRBV12-3 or TRBV12-4 and TRBJ2-7, with D hard to call. V lost 3 bases and J 2 bases, leaving 8 bases between the germline ends. CDR3 length equals 13 residues. The CDR3 nucleotides read TGTGCCAGCAGTTTTTCCGAGGCCTACGAGCAGTACTTC. Protein: CASSFSEAYEQYF.

This clonotype was recorded at least ten times. J is TRBJ1-1 and V is TRBV4-1; 7 bases are shared with TRBD1. In germline, CDR1 is MGHRA, CDR2 YSYEKL. Germline trimming cut 3 bases from V and 4 bases from J; bases unmatched to any gene: 5. This CDR3 comprises 14 residues. CDR3 protein: CASSHSGGGTEAFF. DNA for the CDR3: TGCGCCAGCAGCCACTCAGGGGGGGGCACTGAAGCTTTCTTT.

This clonotype was detected ten times or more. The chain combines TRBV19 with TRBJ1-5, with a weak D call TRBD1 (5 bases). Between the trimmed V and J ends, which lost 7 bases and 6 bases, there was a span of 19 bases. This CDR3 has 15 amino acids. In germline, CDR1 is LNHDA, CDR2 SQIVND (reference sequence). The CDR3 bases are TGTGCCAGTAAGGCCGGGACGCAGGGAGGTCAGCCCCAGCATTTT. Translated: CASKAGTQGGQPQHF.

This clonotype was seen repeatedly, ten times or more. The chain has TRBV5-1 and TRBJ2-5; 9 bases match TRBD2. This CDR3 has 15 amino acids. The germline gives CDR1 SGHRS, CDR2 YFSETQ. V dropped 2 bases and J dropped 7; count of bases not matched to a gene: 9. The DNA for the CDR3 is TGCGCCAGCAGCTTTTCAGCGGGAGGCTCTGCGACCCAGTACTTC. Protein product: CASSFSAGGSATQYF.

This clonotype showed up just a few times. The V gene is TRBV28, the J gene TRBJ2-5; 7 positions agree with TRBD1. Germline CDR1 MDHEN, CDR2 SYDVKM. This CDR3 has 14 amino acids. V shed 2 bases, J shed 6 bases, and the junction held 6 bases outside the gene matches. CDR3 bases: TGTGCCAGCAGTTTAAATAGACAGGGAAAGACCCAGTACTTC. The encoded protein is CASSLNRQGKTQYF.

This clonotype was recorded at least ten times. The chain couples TRBV7-3 to TRBJ2-5; D unresolved. In germline, CDR1 is SGHTA, CDR2 FQGTGA. Trimming took 0 bases from V and 5 from J, leaving 7 bases between them. This CDR3 spans 13 amino acids. CDR3 coding DNA: TGTGCCAGCAGCTTAACAGTTTTGGAGACCCAGTACTTC. As protein: CASSLTVLETQYF.

The J gene is TRBJ2-7, the V gene TRBV3-1; D is ambiguous. Trimming removed 1 base at V and 4 bases at J, with 8 bases between. The CDR3 runs to 13 residues. Germline assignment: CDR1 LGHDT and CDR2 YNNKEL (reference sequence). Written as DNA, the CDR3 is TGTGCCAGCAGCCAAGGACCACCATACGAGCAGTACTTC. Protein sequence: CASSQGPPYEQYF.

This clonotype was seen at least ten times. CDR3 loop: CASSPSSAYTNSGNTIYF. For the CDR3, the DNA is TGTGCCAGCTCACCATCGTCCGCCTACACTAACTCTGGAAACACCATATATTTT. The gene calls are TRBV18 and TRBJ1-3; D is uncertain. The ends were cut back, 2 bases at V and 0 bases at J, with 17 bases in the middle. The CDR3 spans 18 residues. Germline V lookup: CDR1 KGHSH, CDR2 LQKENI.

This clonotype occurred many times. The chain joins TRBV6-1 to TRBJ2-6, with 9 positions matching TRBD2. The CDR3 sequence is 16 residues long. Losses at the gene ends were 8 bases for V and 0 bases for J; bases not matched to a gene: 5. The V gene's germline CDR1 is MNHNS and CDR2 SASEGT. The CDR3 coding sequence is TGTGCCAGCCGACTAGCGGAGTACTCTGGGGCCAACGTCCTGACTTTC. As protein: CASRLAEYSGANVLTF.

The chain recombines TRBV12-3 or TRBV12-4 with TRBJ2-1; no clear D. Trimming left V 6 bases short and J 0 bases short, with 9 bases between. CDR3 length: 14 amino acids. CDR3 nucleotides: TGTGCCAGCAGAGACTCGAGCTCCTACAATGAGCAGTTCTTC. Translating it yields CASRDSSSYNEQFF.

This clonotype was observed at least ten times. The V gene is TRBV10-3, the J gene TRBJ1-2, with unresolved D. Germline V gives CDR1 ENHRY, CDR2 SYGVKD. Deletions cut 6 bases from V and 4 bases from J, with 15 bases between. CDR3 length equals 14 residues. CDR3 loop: CAIREDQVSYGYTF. The CDR3 region has the DNA TGTGCCATCAGGGAAGACCAGGTATCCTATGGCTACACCTTC.

The CDR3 protein is CASSLILHEQYF. The CDR3 nucleotides read TGTGCCAGCAGTTTAATCCTCCACGAGCAGTACTTC. The gene calls are TRBV12-3 or TRBV12-4 and TRBJ2-7; D remains unclear. With 2 bases removed from V and 5 bases from J, the gap between germline ends came to 7 bases. The CDR3 loop spans 12 amino acids.

The chain uses TRBV6-2 or TRBV6-3 and TRBJ2-5; 7 nucleotides agree with TRBD2. Germline-derived CDR1 and CDR2 are MNHEY and SVGEGT. Unmatched junction bases numbered 6, after V lost 4 bases and J lost 7 bases. This CDR3 contains 13 residues. The CDR3 protein is CASSSRDYPTQYF. The CDR3 DNA follows: TGTGCCAGCAGTTCCCGGGACTATCCGACCCAGTACTTC.

The chain is built from TRBV7-2 and TRBJ2-4; D gene uncertain. Germline lookup yields CDR1 SGHTA and CDR2 FQGNSA. V was clipped by 2 bases and J by 3 bases, with 5 bases between them. CDR3 size: 13 residues. CDR3 sequence reads: CASSLPNKNIQYF. The DNA for the CDR3 is TGTGCCAGCAGCTTACCTAACAAAAACATTCAGTACTTC.

V usage is TRBV29-1 and J usage is TRBJ1-5; a possible D gene is TRBD1 (5 bases). The germline V and J ends were trimmed by 8 bases and 2 bases, with 13 bases remaining between them. CDR3 length equals 13 residues. Germline-derived CDR1 and CDR2 are SQVTM and ANQGSEA. The DNA for the CDR3 is TGCAGCTTTGGGGCTTGGCGCAATCAGCCCCAGCATTTT. Translating gives CSFGAWRNQPQHF.

This clonotype was seen repeatedly, ten times or more. The J gene is TRBJ2-2, the V gene TRBV12-3 or TRBV12-4; D is undetermined. The V and J ends lost 3 bases and 1 base respectively, with 6 bases between them. CDR3 length: 14 amino acids. CDR3 in amino acids: CASSFSLNTGELFF. DNA for the CDR3: TGTGCCAGCAGTTTCTCCCTGAACACCGGGGAGCTGTTTTTT.

This clonotype has at least ten counts. The CDR3 protein is CASSGGQAYNEQYF. CDR3 in DNA: TGTGCCAGCAGTGGGGGACAGGCTTACAACGAGCAGTACTTC. The chain uses TRBV2 and TRBJ2-7; 8 bases map to TRBD1. Per the germline V gene, CDR1 is SNHLY and CDR2 is FYNNEI. The CDR3 covers 14 residues. V dropped 4 bases and J dropped 5; count of bases not matched to a gene: 7.

This clonotype was recorded at least ten times. In DNA, the CDR3 is TGCAGCGTAACCGGGACAGGGGACGAGCAGTACTTC. Translating gives CSVTGTGDEQYF. The chain is built from TRBV29-1 and TRBJ2-7; 10 positions match TRBD1. This CDR3 spans 12 amino acids. The germline CDR1 and CDR2 sequences are SQVTM and ANQGSEA. V was clipped by 6 bases and J by 5 bases; unmatched bases: 4.

This clonotype was detected many times. The rearrangement links TRBV20-1 to TRBJ2-2, with D uncertain. Trimming stripped 0 bases from V and 7 bases from J, with 9 bases between. The germline gives CDR1 DFQATT, CDR2 SNEGSKA (reference sequence). This CDR3 contains 13 residues. CDR3 residues: CSARDLSVGELFF. The CDR3 DNA reads TGCAGTGCTAGAGATCTCAGCGTCGGGGAGCTGTTTTTT.

The rearrangement uses TRBV28 and TRBJ1-1; a possible D gene is TRBD1 (6 bases). Germline V gene sequence: CDR1 MDHEN, CDR2 SYDVKM. V was cut by 7 bases and J by 1 base, with 16 bases left in between. CDR3 length equals 15 residues. The CDR3 sequence is CASKGVSPGNTEAFF. The CDR3 DNA reads as TGTGCCAGCAAGGGGGTTTCCCCTGGGAACACTGAAGCTTTCTTT.

The chain recombines TRBV6-1 with TRBJ2-5, with TRBD1 as a possible D gene (5 bases). Germline V gives CDR1 MNHNS, CDR2 SASEGT. CDR3 length: 11 residues. V was cut by 9 bases and J by 2 bases, with 7 bases left in between. The CDR3 DNA reads TGTGCCAGGGGGCCTCAAGAGACCCAGTACTTC. Protein product: CARGPQETQYF.

This clonotype has a count of ten or more. The rearrangement links TRBV27 to TRBJ1-1; D might be TRBD1 (6 bases). Germline V lookup: CDR1 MNHEY, CDR2 SMNVEV (reference sequence). The CDR3 consists of 13 residues. Trimming stripped 5 bases from V and 4 bases from J, with 11 bases between. The CDR3 spells CASSPGASTEAFF. As DNA, the CDR3 is TGTGCCAGCAGTCCGGGGGCGTCCACTGAAGCTTTCTTT.